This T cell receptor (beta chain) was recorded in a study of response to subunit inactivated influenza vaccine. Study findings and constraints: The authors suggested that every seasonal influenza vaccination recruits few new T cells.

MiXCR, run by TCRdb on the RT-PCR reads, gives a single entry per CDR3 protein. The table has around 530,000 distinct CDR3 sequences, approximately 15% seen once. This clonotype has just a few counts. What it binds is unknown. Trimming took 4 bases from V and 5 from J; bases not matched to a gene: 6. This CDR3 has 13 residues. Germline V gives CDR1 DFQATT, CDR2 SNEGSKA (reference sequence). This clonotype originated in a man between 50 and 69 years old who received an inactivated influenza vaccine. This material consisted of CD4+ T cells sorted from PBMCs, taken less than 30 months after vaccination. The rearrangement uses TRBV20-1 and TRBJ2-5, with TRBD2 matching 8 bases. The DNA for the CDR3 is TGCAGTGCTAAGCGGGGGACCGGGGAGACCCAGTACTTC. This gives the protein CSAKRGTGETQYF.